This TCR beta chain was sequenced in a study of radiotherapy plus CTLA-4 blockade in lung cancer (dated by TCRdb to the late 2010s). Describing the broader study: Among the enrolled patients, roughly 17% had an objective response, and about 31% reached disease control.

The library was prepared using the immunoSEQ multiplex PCR assay. Entries here come from immuneACCESS through TCRdb and include only in-frame sequences with V and J called. Some clones fail to appear in such tables; in the studies checked, an unresolved V gene covers under half of the shortfall, and the cause of the remainder is unknown. Recorded for this sample are tens of thousands of clones; approximately 86% of them occurred a single time. The ten largest clones add up to 16% of the sample. The study evaluated CTLA-4 blockade (ipilimumab) given together with focal radiation therapy in patients who had chemo-refractory metastatic non-small-cell lung cancer. Points the paper makes about the study in general: Increased serum interferon-beta after radiation, together with early dynamic changes in blood T cell clones, were reported to be the strongest predictors of response. TCR clones derived from tumors expanded in peripheral blood after treatment with radiotherapy and ipilimumab.

On this clone: There is no known antigen for this receptor. Base qualities are not at hand, and no much larger clone is one base apart.

The TCR originated in a human donor with non-small cell lung cancer that progressed on radiotherapy plus ipilimumab. This specimen consisted of peripheral blood, obtained from a patient treated with radiotherapy plus ipilimumab.

The sequenced DNA is TGTGCCAGCAGCCAAGCTCTGGGGGCCGGAGGGACCCAGTACTTC. Translation gives CASSQALGAGGTQYF. In this chain, TRBV4-2 is recombined with TRBJ2-5; TRBD1 could be the D gene, as 6 bases match. The germline V gene sets CDR1 to LGHNA and CDR2 to YNFKEQ. Between the V and J ends, shortened by 1 base and 7 bases respectively, the junction contains 16 bases. CDR3 length: 15 amino acids, cysteine to phenylalanine. The sequence is cut down to CDR3 DNA, 45 bases in frame from base 1.